This paragraph reports one TCR beta chain. Antigen: not known. This sample stems from a study of vaccination and CD4 T cells after COVID-19. As for the study in general: Either a CEFX pool, an HIV-1 Nef pool, or no peptide was added to control cultures. Findings of the study overall: Clonotypes reactive to SARS-CoV-2 had a median that went up from about 20 to 38, but not significantly.

V lost 5 bases, J lost 3 bases, and 9 bases stayed unmatched. The V gene's germline CDR1 is SEHNR and CDR2 FQNEAQ (reference sequence). CDR3 length: 16 residues. The Oncomine TCR Beta short-read assay sequenced DNA from cultured CD4+ T cells. Using its own MiXCR run on the PCR reads, TCRdb lists one record per CDR3 protein. There are roughly 13,000 distinct CDR3 sequences in the sample; roughly 60% occur only once, and more than 11% lies in the top ten. Treatment reported: approximately 11-day PBMC culture with coronavirus spike peptide pools or control peptides (ViraFEST assay). Before TCRs were sequenced, ViraFEST expanded antigen-specific T cells with peptide pools.

The chain carries TRBV7-9 and TRBJ2-3; TRBD2 matches at 9 bases. The clonotype was recovered from a human donor who had recovered from COVID-19. What was sequenced was CD4+ T cells from blood, cultured in vitro. The CDR3 here is CASSGLDSGSTDTQYF. The CDR3 DNA reads TGTGCCAGCAGCGGATTAGATAGCGGGAGTACAGATACGCAGTATTTT. The full variable domain, with the rest looked up from reference TRBV7-9 and TRBJ2-3, is DTGVSQNPRHKITKRGQNVTFRCDPISEHNRLYWYRQTLGQGPEFLTYFQNEAQLEKSRLLSDRFSAERPKGSFSTLEIQRTEQGDSAMYLCASSGLDSGSTDTQYFGPGTRLTVL.